The rows below give T cell receptor beta chains drawn from one sample of a study of shared clonotypes between healthy human individuals. TCRdb's copy holds only in-frame clones and misses some; the assay was immunoSEQ multiplex PCR. Among under 2,500,000 clones listed, 90% to 97% were seen once. Material: naive CD4+ T cells sorted from blood. These receptors all come from a man aged 18 to 30 in good health. CDR3s include the opening cysteine and the closing phenylalanine or tryptophan. The D gene is left open where the match is weak. Rows give clone size only sometimes, using once, few, many, or a class for an expanded clone.

TRBV10-3	TRBJ2-5	15	NA	TRBD2	CATKSTSGSTETQYF	TGTGCCACCAAATCAACTAGCGGGTCTACGGAGACCCAGTACTTC
TRBV28	TRBJ2-7	13	NA	TRBD1	CASLGQDGYEQYF	TGTGCCAGCCTGGGACAGGACGGATACGAGCAGTACTTC
TRBV19	TRBJ1-5	15	once	NA	CATTVTGYSNQPQHF	TGTGCCACAACTGTCACGGGCTATAGCAATCAGCCCCAGCATTTT
TRBV11-1	TRBJ2-1	15	NA	NA	CASSPTGFSYNEQFF	TGTGCCAGCAGCCCAACAGGGTTTTCCTACAATGAGCAGTTCTTC
TRBV6-6	TRBJ2-3	12	NA	NA	CASSLSTDTQYF	TGTGCCAGCAGTCTAAGCACAGATACGCAGTATTTT
TRBV6-6	TRBJ2-3	13	NA	NA	CASSLDETDTQYF	TGTGCCAGCAGTCTGGACGAAACAGATACGCAGTATTTT
TRBV10-3	TRBJ1-1	14	once	NA	CAIRPPGTNTEAFF	TGTGCCATCAGGCCCCCAGGGACGAACACTGAAGCTTTCTTT
TRBV15	TRBJ2-5	16	NA	TRBD2	CATSRSGTSGQETQYF	TGTGCCACCAGCAGATCCGGGACTAGCGGACAAGAGACCCAGTACTTC
TRBV11-2	TRBJ2-5	16	NA	NA	CASSLALRGRQETQYF	TGTGCCAGCAGCTTAGCTTTACGGGGGCGACAAGAGACCCAGTACTTC
TRBV27	TRBJ1-2	13	NA	TRBD1	CASSFGGGFGYTF	TGTGCCAGCAGTTTTGGAGGGGGCTTTGGCTACACCTTC
TRBV5-6	TRBJ1-6	14	NA	TRBD1	CASSRTGVSSPLHF	TGTGCCAGCAGCCGGACAGGGGTAAGTTCACCCCTCCACTTT
TRBV14	TRBJ1-6	15	NA	NA	CASSQAHRDRSPLHF	TGTGCCAGCAGCCAGGCTCACCGCGACCGTTCACCCCTCCACTTT
TRBV10-1	TRBJ2-1	13	NA	TRBD2	CATRGDSYNEQFF	TGCGCCACCCGGGGGGACTCCTACAATGAGCAGTTCTTC
TRBV27	TRBJ1-1	13	NA	TRBD1	CASSSNRGTEAFF	TGTGCCAGCAGCTCCAACAGGGGCACTGAAGCTTTCTTT
TRBV6-1	TRBJ2-2	15	once	TRBD1	CASRAQTGAAGELFF	TGTGCCAGCAGAGCCCAGACAGGGGCGGCCGGGGAGCTGTTTTTT
TRBV5-1	TRBJ2-7	13	NA	TRBD1	CASSSDRGHEQYF	TGCGCCAGCAGCTCGGACAGGGGCCACGAGCAGTACTTC
TRBV5-1	TRBJ2-7	14	NA	NA	CASSFGGRAYEQYF	TGCGCCAGCAGCTTCGGGGGAAGGGCCTACGAGCAGTACTTC
TRBV30	TRBJ1-5	16	NA	NA	CAWSPLMGRSNQPQHF	TGTGCCTGGAGCCCACTAATGGGGCGTTCCAATCAGCCCCAGCATTTT
TRBV9	TRBJ2-2	13	once	NA	CASSDDRSPELFF	TGTGCCAGCAGCGACGACAGGTCTCCGGAGCTGTTTTTT
TRBV19	TRBJ1-5	14	NA	TRBD1	CASSIIGGDQPQHF	TGTGCCAGTAGTATTATAGGGGGCGATCAGCCCCAGCATTTT
TRBV7-9	TRBJ2-7	11	NA	NA	CASGPAYEQYF	TGTGCCAGCGGGCCAGCCTACGAGCAGTACTTC
TRBV15	TRBJ2-3	14	NA	NA	CATSRAPARDTQYF	TGTGCCACCAGCAGAGCTCCTGCCCGAGATACGCAGTATTTT
TRBV10-3	TRBJ1-1	13	NA	NA	CAISGQDNTEAFF	TGTGCCATCAGTGGCCAAGATAACACTGAAGCTTTCTTT
TRBV5-4	TRBJ1-1	14	NA	NA	CASSAWALNTEAFF	TGTGCCAGCAGCGCCTGGGCATTGAACACTGAAGCTTTCTTT
TRBV10-1	TRBJ2-2	13	NA	NA	CASSPFEVGELFF	TGCGCCAGCAGTCCGTTCGAGGTCGGGGAGCTGTTTTTT
TRBV6-6	TRBJ2-5	13	NA	TRBD2	CASSFRGGETQYF	TGTGCCAGCAGTTTTAGGGGAGGGGAGACCCAGTACTTC
TRBV10-2	TRBJ2-3	12	NA	NA	CASSVSTDTQYF	TGCGCCAGCAGTGTAAGCACAGATACGCAGTATTTT
TRBV6-5	TRBJ2-5	14	NA	NA	CASSYSALQETQYF	TGTGCCAGCAGTTACTCGGCCCTCCAAGAGACCCAGTACTTC
TRBV11-3	TRBJ2-5	12	NA	NA	CASSAYGETQYF	TGTGCCAGCAGCGCCTATGGAGAGACCCAGTACTTC
TRBV19	TRBJ2-7	14	NA	TRBD1	CASNPGTGPYEQYF	TGTGCCAGTAACCCGGGGACAGGCCCCTACGAGCAGTACTTC
TRBV15	TRBJ2-3	15	NA	TRBD1	CATSRGTGVTDTQYF	TGTGCCACCAGCAGAGGAACAGGGGTCACAGATACGCAGTATTTT
TRBV10-3	TRBJ2-3	13	NA	NA	CAISEPIGGTQYF	TGTGCCATCAGTGAACCCATAGGTGGTACGCAGTATTTT
TRBV6-1	TRBJ1-2	14	few	NA	CASSQQADYYGYTF	TGTGCCAGCAGTCAACAGGCGGATTACTATGGCTACACCTTC
TRBV6-1	TRBJ2-2	15	NA	NA	CASRGTASAVGELFF	TGTGCCAGCAGGGGTACGGCTAGCGCTGTCGGGGAGCTGTTTTTT
TRBV19	TRBJ1-1	15	NA	TRBD1	CASNPGQKTNTEAFF	TGTGCCAGTAACCCGGGACAGAAGACGAACACTGAAGCTTTCTTT
TRBV6-1	TRBJ2-7	14	NA	NA	CASSEPGRAGEQYF	TGTGCCAGCAGTGAACCCGGCAGGGCGGGCGAGCAGTACTTC
TRBV19	TRBJ1-1	13	NA	NA	CASSLTVNTEAFF	TGTGCCAGTAGCTTGACAGTGAACACTGAAGCTTTCTTT
TRBV7-2	TRBJ1-2	14	NA	TRBD1	CASSSGTGGYGYTF	TGTGCCAGCAGCTCCGGGACAGGGGGCTATGGCTACACCTTC
TRBV6-5	TRBJ2-5	12	NA	NA	CASSYGGETQYF	TGTGCCAGCAGTTACGGTGGGGAGACCCAGTACTTC
TRBV5-1	TRBJ1-5	14	NA	TRBD1	CASSLGQGAQPQHF	TGCGCCAGCAGCTTGGGACAGGGGGCGCAGCCCCAGCATTTT
TRBV5-4	TRBJ1-2	16	NA	NA	CASSLASGQGHYGYTF	TGTGCCAGCAGCTTGGCCTCTGGCCAGGGACATTATGGCTACACCTTC
TRBV5-1	TRBJ1-2	13	once	NA	CASSPQGMDGYTF	TGCGCCAGCAGTCCACAGGGTATGGATGGCTACACCTTC
TRBV7-2	TRBJ1-5	14	NA	TRBD1	CASSLTGGVQPQHF	TGTGCCAGCAGCTTAACAGGGGGCGTTCAGCCCCAGCATTTT
TRBV7-6	TRBJ2-5	16	NA	TRBD2	CASSSLGVAGQETQYF	TGTGCCAGCAGCTCCCTTGGGGTAGCGGGGCAAGAGACCCAGTACTTC
TRBV30	TRBJ2-6	13	NA	NA	CARSGSGANVLTF	TGTGCCCGATCAGGGTCTGGGGCCAACGTCCTGACTTTC
TRBV7-9	TRBJ2-6	15	NA	TRBD1	CASSPTGAGANVLTF	TGTGCCAGCAGTCCTACAGGGGCTGGGGCCAACGTCCTGACTTTC
TRBV18	TRBJ1-2	13	NA	NA	CASSPQLNYGYTF	TGTGCCAGCTCACCACAGCTTAACTATGGCTACACCTTC
TRBV10-2	TRBJ2-1	15	NA	NA	CASSEFTFPYNEQFF	TGCGCCAGCAGTGAGTTTACTTTTCCCTACAATGAGCAGTTCTTC
TRBV18	TRBJ2-1	13	NA	NA	CASSRGTYNEQFF	TGTGCCAGCTCGCGCGGGACCTACAATGAGCAGTTCTTC
TRBV10-3	TRBJ1-2	13	NA	NA	CAISDGGSYGYTF	TGTGCCATCAGTGATGGGGGGAGCTATGGCTACACCTTC
TRBV7-2	TRBJ1-2	13	NA	NA	CASSLGQGYGYTF	TGTGCCAGCAGCTTAGGTCAGGGGTATGGCTACACCTTC
TRBV6-5	TRBJ1-3	16	once	NA	CASSYDGPRAGNTIYF	TGTGCCAGCAGTTACGATGGCCCCAGGGCTGGAAACACCATATATTTT
TRBV18	TRBJ2-3	17	NA	TRBD1	CASSPFNTGGSTDTQYF	TGTGCCAGCTCACCTTTCAATACAGGGGGCAGCACAGATACGCAGTATTTT
TRBV18	TRBJ2-1	14	NA	TRBD2	CASSPSSGNDEQFF	TGTGCCAGCTCACCCTCCAGCGGGAACGATGAGCAGTTCTTC
TRBV6-1	TRBJ1-2	16	NA	NA	CASSEGYLGRGSGYTF	TGTGCCAGCAGTGAAGGATATCTCGGACGGGGAAGTGGCTACACCTTC
TRBV10-3	TRBJ2-7	14	NA	NA	CAISESSDPYEQYF	TGTGCCATCAGTGAGTCGAGCGATCCCTACGAGCAGTACTTC